This T cell receptor beta chain is from a study of T-cell reconstitution after alpha-beta-depleted transplantation in children. Unique molecular identifiers were built into the TCRbeta library. A single record per CDR3 protein comes from TCRdb applying MiXCR to the PCR reads. Of roughly 500,000 distinct CDR3 sequences in the sample, around 18% were seen once. In its sample, this clonotype was seen a few times. The V gene's germline CDR1 is DFQATT and CDR2 SNEGSKA (reference sequence). V was shortened by 2 bases and J by 2 bases, with 12 bases between the two germline ends. There are 15 residues in the CDR3.

The V gene is TRBV20-1, the J gene TRBJ1-4; perhaps TRBD1 as D (6 bases). Specimen: PBMCs from the stem cell graft donor, collected from the stem cell graft. The clonotype was recovered from a human donor who donated a stem cell graft to a child with acute lymphoblastic leukemia. CDR3 amino acids: CSARPKGGTNEKLFF. CDR3 coding DNA: TGCAGTGCTAGACCCAAGGGGGGCACTAATGAAAAACTGTTTTTT.